These 18 T cell receptor beta chains share one sample of origin, sequenced in a study of beta chain features in type 1 diabetes. Reverse transcribing all isolated RNA meant expressed TCRB transcripts were sequenced. The protocol was immunoSEQ multiplex PCR, while the TCRdb copy is restricted to in-frame clones and leaves out a portion. Altogether hundreds of thousands of clones are present, about 29% being singletons, with the ten largest covering 0.05% to 0.065%. The sample comprised naive CD4+ T cells from blood. The receptors here all came from a man between 18 and 29 years old in good health.

The chain couples TRBV7-2 to TRBJ2-4, with TRBD2 matching 13 bases. Losses at the gene ends were 5 bases for V and 6 bases for J; bases not matched to a gene: 7. The CDR3 loop spans 16 amino acids. Germline V gene sequence: CDR1 SGHTA, CDR2 FQGNSA. The DNA for the CDR3 is TGTGCCAGCAGCCCACGGACTAGCGGGAGTGGAAACATTCAGTACTTC. It translates to CASSPRTSGSGNIQYF.

This clone was recorded a few times. The CDR3 protein is CSALSTGETQYF. CDR3 coding DNA: TGCAGCGCCCTTAGTACCGGCGAGACCCAGTACTTC. This chain connects TRBV29-1 to TRBJ2-5; D uncertain. The V gene's germline CDR1 is SQVTM and CDR2 ANQGSEA. The ends were cut back, 7 bases at V and 5 bases at J, with 14 bases in the middle. The CDR3 loop spans 12 amino acids.

This clone was recorded only once. The chain combines TRBV9 with TRBJ2-4, with 11 bases lining up with TRBD2. Germline loops: CDR1 SGDLS, CDR2 YYNGEE. The length of the CDR3 is 16 residues. J was trimmed by 0 bases and V by 4 bases; bases with no gene match: 3. CDR3 residues: CASSPGLAAAKNIQYF. The CDR3 DNA sequence: TGTGCCAGCAGCCCGGGACTAGCGGCAGCCAAAAACATTCAGTACTTC. Looking up the rest from reference TRBV9 and TRBJ2-4 gives the full variable domain: DSGVTQTPKHLITATGQRVTLRCSPRSGDLSVYWYQQSLDQGLQFLIQYYNGEERAKGNILERFSAQQFPDLHSELNLSSLELGDSALYFCASSPGLAAAKNIQYFGAGTRLSVL.

The chain recombines TRBV29-1 with TRBJ1-1, with unresolved D. Deletions cut 7 bases from V and 1 base from J, with 16 bases between. The CDR3 covers 14 residues. The germline gives CDR1 SQVTM, CDR2 ANQGSEA. The CDR3 DNA follows: TGCAGCGGCGCCCTCCCGGCAGCGAACACTGAAGCTTTCTTT. This codes for CSGALPAANTEAFF. Drawing the rest from reference TRBV29-1 and TRBJ1-1, the complete variable domain is SAVISQKPSRDICQRGTSLTIQCQVDSQVTMMFWYRQQPGQSLTLIATANQGSEATYESGFVIDKFPISRPNLTFSTLTVSNMSPEDSSIYLCSGALPAANTEAFFGQGTRLTVV.

This clone was picked up a small number of times. The chain combines TRBV30 with TRBJ1-5; D ambiguous. This CDR3 is 13 amino acids long. Trimming stripped 2 bases from V and 0 bases from J, with 5 bases between. The germline V gene encodes CDR1 GTSNPN and CDR2 SVGIG (reference sequence). The CDR3 region is CAWSFGSNQPQHF. DNA of the CDR3: TGTGCCTGGAGTTTCGGTAGCAATCAGCCCCAGCATTTT. Full variable domain (missing parts from reference TRBV30 and TRBJ1-5): SQTIHQWPATLVQPVGSPLSLECTVEGTSNPNLYWYRQAAGRGLQLLFYSVGIGQISSEVPQNLSASRPQDRQFILSSKKLLLSDSGFYLCAWSFGSNQPQHFGDGTRLSIL.

The chain joins TRBV30 to TRBJ2-7; D is unresolved. The CDR3 extends over 12 amino acids. V shed 6 bases and J shed 2 bases, with 11 bases lying between them. Germline values: CDR1 GTSNPN, CDR2 SVGIG (reference sequence). The CDR3: CACVRVAYEQYF. CDR3 nucleotides: TGTGCCTGCGTCCGGGTAGCCTACGAGCAGTACTTC. Looking up the rest from reference TRBV30 and TRBJ2-7 gives the full variable domain: SQTIHQWPATLVQPVGSPLSLECTVEGTSNPNLYWYRQAAGRGLQLLFYSVGIGQISSEVPQNLSASRPQDRQFILSSKKLLLSDSGFYLCACVRVAYEQYFGPGTRLTVT.

Only a few counts were recorded for this clone. The gene calls are TRBV12-5 and TRBJ1-1; D is unresolved. This CDR3 spans 12 amino acids. Trimming removed 0 bases from V and 11 bases from J, with 10 bases in between. Germline assignment: CDR1 LGHNT and CDR2 FRNRAP. CDR3 sequence reads: CASGLVTGVAFF. The CDR3 nucleotides read TGTGCTAGTGGTTTGGTAACCGGGGTGGCTTTCTTT.

The chain couples TRBV28 to TRBJ2-1, with D unclear. V was cut by 6 bases and J by 2 bases, with 8 bases left in between. Germline V lookup: CDR1 MDHEN, CDR2 SYDVKM. The CDR3 length is 13 residues. The CDR3 nucleotides are TGTGCCAGCAGGGTCGGTCCCTACAATGAGCAGTTCTTC. Its translation: CASRVGPYNEQFF.

The V and J genes are TRBV18 and TRBJ2-4, with D hard to call. From germline, CDR1 is KGHSH and CDR2 LQKENI. Trimming cost V 6 bases and J 4 bases, with 13 bases left between them. There are 14 residues in the CDR3. CDR3 region: CASSQWTEKNIQYF. The CDR3 region has the DNA TGTGCCAGCTCCCAATGGACCGAGAAAAACATTCAGTACTTC.

This clone was counted a few times. The gene calls are TRBV9 and TRBJ1-1; D is unresolved. Germline CDR1 SGDLS, CDR2 YYNGEE. The CDR3 is 12 residues long. V dropped 5 bases and J dropped 7 bases, with 12 bases sitting between them. CDR3 nucleotide sequence: TGTGCCAGCAGTAAAGACGCCAGTGAAGCTTTCTTT. This sequence encodes CASSKDASEAFF.

This clone occurred a few times. The chain links TRBV13 to TRBJ1-2; D possibly corresponds to TRBD1 (5 bases). Trimming shortened V by 0 bases and J by 8 bases, and 13 bases separated the two germline ends. Per germline, CDR1 PRHDT and CDR2 FYEKMQ (reference sequence). This CDR3 has 14 residues. The CDR3 coding sequence is TGTGCCAGCAGCTTAGGCCAGGGCAAGCGCGGCTACACCTTC. It encodes CASSLGQGKRGYTF.

This clone occurred a few times. The genes are TRBV4-2 and TRBJ1-2, with no clear D. The CDR3 consists of 13 residues. CDR1 is LGHNA and CDR2 is YNFKEQ in the germline V gene. The germline V and J ends were trimmed by 5 bases and 2 bases, with 9 bases remaining between them. The CDR3 coding sequence is TGTGCCAGCAGCGAACGCCTAAACTATGGCTACACCTTC. Its translation is CASSERLNYGYTF.

J is TRBJ2-7 and V is TRBV19; D remains unclear. This CDR3 contains 13 residues. Germline assignment: CDR1 LNHDA and CDR2 SQIVND (reference sequence). The ends were cut back, 5 bases at V and 2 bases at J, with 10 bases in the middle. CDR3 sequence (DNA): TGTGCCAGTAGTCCCGACGATACCTACGAGCAGTACTTC. Its translation is CASSPDDTYEQYF.

This clone occurred a few times. This chain links TRBV7-9 with TRBJ2-6, with no clear D. Trimming removed 1 base from V and 0 bases from J, with 4 bases in between. CDR3 length equals 15 residues. Germline assignment: CDR1 SEHNR and CDR2 FQNEAQ (reference sequence). The CDR3 reads CASSLVGSGANVLTF. The CDR3 DNA sequence: TGTGCCAGCAGCTTAGTGGGCTCTGGGGCCAACGTCCTGACTTTC.

V and J are TRBV30 and TRBJ1-5; tentative D call: TRBD1 (5 bases). This CDR3 is 14 amino acids long. Germline V CDR1 and CDR2: GTSNPN, SVGIG (reference sequence). Trimming stripped 0 bases from V and 5 bases from J, with 11 bases between. The CDR3 protein is CAWSVWGFDQPQHF. CDR3 in DNA: TGTGCCTGGAGTGTATGGGGGTTTGATCAGCCCCAGCATTTT.

The chain has TRBV9 and TRBJ1-2; the D is unclear. This CDR3 spans 12 amino acids. The germline CDR1 and CDR2 sequences are SGDLS and YYNGEE. V lost 4 bases and J lost 4, with 8 bases in between. CDR3 bases: TGTGCCAGCAGCTCCGAGGGCTATGGCTACACCTTC. Residues: CASSSEGYGYTF.

This clone was recorded a few times. The J gene is TRBJ2-5, the V gene TRBV5-4; TRBD2 matches at 7 bases. Germline assignment: CDR1 SGHNT and CDR2 YYREEE (reference sequence). The CDR3 has 13 residues. The junction had 3 bases not matched to a gene; V was cut back by 2 bases and J by 5 bases. Written as DNA, the CDR3 is TGTGCCAGCAGCTTACTAGCGCGGGAGACCCAGTACTTC. This codes for CASSLLARETQYF.

The rearrangement joins TRBV30 to TRBJ1-2; D remains ambiguous. Germline CDR1 GTSNPN, CDR2 SVGIG (reference sequence). V lost 0 bases and J 7 bases, leaving 12 bases between the germline ends. This CDR3 spans 13 amino acids. DNA of the CDR3: TGTGCCTGGAGTGTAGGCGTCCTGACTGGCTACACCTTC. Amino acid sequence: CAWSVGVLTGYTF.